A selection of T cell receptor beta chains follows, all from one sample in a study of vaccination and CD4 T cells after COVID-19. No antigen has been identified for these receptors. From the PCR reads, TCRdb called clonotypes with MiXCR, one entry per CDR3 protein. The sample includes 10,000 to 15,000 distinct CDR3 sequences, approximately 45% of them seen just once. Sequencing was done on a sample of CD4+ T cells from blood, cultured in vitro. These receptors came from a human donor who had recovered from COVID-19. Each CDR3 is given with its conserved first and last residue. D genes are given only for firm matches. Where a row states a size, it is once, few, many or the class of an expanded clone; other rows omit it.

V gene	clone size	CDR3 length	J gene	D gene	CDR3 protein	CDR3 DNA
TRBV20-1	NA	15	TRBJ2-7	TRBD2	CSARPSGRALYEQYF	TGCAGTGCTAGACCGAGCGGGAGGGCCCTCTACGAGCAGTACTTC
TRBV20-1	NA	15	TRBJ1-5	TRBD1	CSARGGTVYNQPQHF	TGCAGTGCTAGGGGCGGGACAGTCTACAATCAGCCCCAGCATTTT
TRBV7-6	few	15	TRBJ2-7	TRBD2	CASSLVGGGSYEQYF	TGTGCCAGCAGCTTAGTAGGCGGGGGCTCCTACGAGCAGTACTTC
TRBV20-1	once	14	TRBJ2-7	TRBD2	CSAPLAGGAYEQYF	TGCAGTGCCCCACTAGCGGGAGGCGCCTACGAGCAGTACTTC
TRBV19	NA	16	TRBJ2-1	TRBD2	CASSRGRLAGESEQFF	TGTGCCAGTAGTCGAGGGAGACTAGCGGGAGAGTCGGAGCAGTTCTTC
TRBV5-1	few	15	TRBJ2-1	TRBD2	CASSLEGGAYNEQFF	TGCGCCAGCAGCTTGGAGGGAGGGGCCTACAATGAGCAGTTCTTC
TRBV5-4	NA	13	TRBJ2-1	NA	CASSLDKGDEQFF	TGTGCCAGCAGCTTGGATAAGGGAGATGAGCAGTTCTTC
TRBV20-1	NA	14	TRBJ2-2	NA	CSASGNSDTGELFF	TGCAGTGCTTCCGGGAATTCGGACACCGGGGAGCTGTTTTTT
TRBV2	few	13	TRBJ2-7	NA	CASMRASPYEQYF	TGTGCCAGCATGCGAGCGTCGCCCTACGAGCAGTACTTC
TRBV12-3/TRBV12-4	NA	17	TRBJ2-5	TRBD2	CASSFGLAGVSREAQYF	TGTGCCAGCAGTTTTGGACTAGCGGGAGTATCAAGAGAGGCCCAGTACTTC
TRBV4-2	NA	15	TRBJ1-5	NA	CASSQDRVNNQPQHF	TGTGCCAGCAGCCAAGACAGGGTGAACAATCAGCCCCAGCATTTT
TRBV20-1	few	13	TRBJ1-1	TRBD1	CSASRQGSTEAFF	TGCAGTGCTAGTAGACAGGGGTCCACTGAAGCTTTCTTT
TRBV19	NA	15	TRBJ2-3	TRBD1	CASSIGGQGPDTQYF	TGTGCCAGTAGTATAGGGGGACAGGGGCCAGATACGCAGTATTTT
TRBV19	few	11	TRBJ2-3	NA	CASSNTDTQYF	TGTGCCAGTAGTAACACAGATACGCAGTATTTT
TRBV20-1	NA	16	TRBJ1-6	NA	CSARATGGSYNSPLHF	TGCAGTGCTAGGGCCACCGGAGGGTCCTATAATTCACCCCTCCACTTT
TRBV6-1	few	18	TRBJ2-7	NA	CASSVMPITGTLAYEQYF	TGTGCCAGCAGTGTAATGCCGATTACCGGGACACTTGCCTACGAGCAGTACTTC
TRBV20-1	NA	15	TRBJ1-1	TRBD1	CSARLQGARNTEAFF	TGCAGTGCTAGACTACAGGGGGCTCGGAACACTGAAGCTTTCTTT
TRBV7-3	few	15	TRBJ1-1	NA	CASSPTPGGGTEAFF	TGTGCCAGCAGTCCCACTCCGGGGGGAGGCACTGAAGCTTTCTTT
TRBV11-2	few	15	TRBJ2-7	TRBD2	CASSLGLAGGYEQYF	TGTGCCAGCAGCTTAGGCCTAGCGGGAGGGTACGAGCAGTACTTC
TRBV11-2	NA	15	TRBJ1-2	TRBD1	CASSLRGQTAYGYTF	TGTGCCAGCAGCTTAAGGGGACAGACCGCCTATGGCTACACCTTC
TRBV27	few	14	TRBJ2-5	NA	CASSFGLGQETQYF	TGTGCCAGCAGTTTTGGTCTTGGGCAAGAGACCCAGTACTTC
TRBV28	NA	13	TRBJ2-7	NA	CASSLFSSYEQYF	TGTGCCAGCAGTTTATTCAGCTCCTACGAGCAGTACTTC
TRBV14	NA	17	TRBJ1-5	NA	CASSQDSRRLYGQPQHF	TGTGCCAGCAGCCAAGACTCGCGCAGGCTGTACGGTCAGCCCCAGCATTTT
TRBV19	NA	15	TRBJ2-2	TRBD1	CASSPGGAYTGELFF	TGTGCCAGTAGTCCAGGGGGCGCATACACCGGGGAGCTGTTTTTT
TRBV10-2	NA	15	TRBJ2-2	NA	CASSAQGRNTGELFF	TGCGCCAGCAGTGCACAGGGTCGAAACACCGGGGAGCTGTTTTTT
TRBV2	NA	15	TRBJ1-5	NA	CASSPDPGSNQPQHF	TGTGCCAGCAGCCCGGACCCGGGGAGCAATCAGCCCCAGCATTTT
TRBV19	NA	18	TRBJ1-6	TRBD1	CASSSGTGDVSYNSPLHF	TGTGCCAGTAGTTCCGGGACAGGGGACGTCTCCTATAATTCACCCCTCCACTTT
TRBV7-9	NA	13	TRBJ1-4	NA	CASRGRVREKLFF	TGTGCCAGCAGAGGGAGAGTCAGGGAAAAACTGTTTTTT
TRBV28	few	15	TRBJ1-3	NA	CASSSGRTSGNTIYF	TGTGCCAGCAGCTCGGGACGGACCTCTGGAAACACCATATATTTT